A selection of T cell receptor beta chains follows, all from one sample in a study of T-cell reconstitution after alpha-beta-depleted transplantation in children. TCRdb analysed the PCR reads with MiXCR anew, one entry per CDR3 protein. The table records 550,000 to 800,000 distinct CDR3 sequences, over 10% of them present only once. This material consisted of PBMCs, taken before TCRalphabeta/CD19-depleted stem cell transplant. The source of these receptors is a girl aged 2 to 9 with congenital amegakaryocytic thrombocytopenia, due to receive a stem cell transplant. CDR3s leave out the opening cysteine and the closing phenylalanine or tryptophan.

v_call cdr3_aa
TRBV15 ATSSFDPGYEQY
TRBV7-8 ASSALETEAF
TRBV29-1 SVEALAGGTDTGELF
TRBV7-6 ASSLEFKGEAF
TRBV6-1 ASRGTGYDTGELF
TRBV7-2 ASTILLRGVTDTQY
TRBV15 ATSRDTMQGKNYGYT
TRBV20-1 SARDRQGPLEKLF
TRBV20-1 SAIQGNTEAF
TRBV2 ASTATTATDTQY
TRBV5-5 ASSLGLLGASNTGELF
TRBV7-9 ASSSGEGYEQY
TRBV25-1 ASSATGISENGYT
TRBV5-1 ASSLAAGHQSSYEQY
TRBV20-1 SPSATGTSEYEQY
TRBV20-1 SASPGPRAQETQY
TRBV7-9 ASSSLVASTDTQY
TRBV4-2 ASRPGGLDYEQY
TRBV21-1 PAVFLLGDTQY
TRBV5-1 ASSLVRAGDNTGELF
TRBV9 ASSGPRLAGNNEQF